The source of this T cell receptor (beta chain) is a study of T cell responses to AZD1222 COVID-19 vaccine. TCRdb's table, derived via immunoSEQ multiplex PCR, lists solely in-frame clones and lacks some. Among 180,000 or so clones listed, 94% were seen once. CDR3 size: 11 residues. Germline lookup yields CDR1 DFQATT and CDR2 SNEGSKA (reference sequence). The germline V and J ends were trimmed by 3 bases and 5 bases, with 7 bases remaining between them. The chain joins TRBV20-1 to TRBJ1-1; unclear D gene. The source material was peripheral blood, sampled on day 0 of AZD1222 vaccination. This sequence originates from an adult in good health. CDR3 coding DNA: TGCAGTGCTAGCTCGGGGACTGAAGCTTTCTTT. Protein: CSASSGTEAFF.